The next 26 T cell receptor beta chains were all read from a single sample in a study of blood T cell repertoires in COVID-19. The method was immunoSEQ multiplex PCR; TCRdb's version includes in-frame clones alone and lacks a portion of them. The table has roughly 200,000 clones, 75% to 85% seen once; the top ten hold more than 9.5%. Source material: peripheral blood. Every receptor here comes from a woman aged 40 to 49 with COVID-19, enrolled during active disease.

V gene TRBV25-1 combines with J gene TRBJ1-2, with D tentatively TRBD1 (6 bases). This CDR3 comprises 13 residues. The germline V gene encodes CDR1 MGHDK and CDR2 SYGVNS. V lost 6 bases, J lost 8 bases, and 16 bases lay in between. The CDR3 DNA sequence: TGTGCCAGCAGAACAAACAGGGCTGGCGGCTACACCTTC. Translating it yields CASRTNRAGGYTF.

The chain joins TRBV5-4 to TRBJ2-2; TRBD2 matches 7 bases. CDR1 is SGHNT, CDR2 YYREEE, per germline (reference sequence). Germline trimming cut 2 bases from V and 5 bases from J; bases unmatched to any gene: 0. This CDR3 has 13 residues. The CDR3 DNA follows: TGTGCCAGCAGCTTACTAGCGACCGGGGAGCTGTTTTTT. This translates into CASSLLATGELFF.

The sample holds a few counts of this clone. This rearrangement joins TRBV5-6 to TRBJ1-2; 7 bases line up with TRBD1. The CDR3 is 14 amino acids. With V trimmed by 3 bases and J by 2 bases, 4 bases remained unmatched. Germline V gene lookup returns CDR1 SGHDT and CDR2 YYEEEE. The CDR3 here is CASSSGQVNYGYTF. CDR3 DNA: TGTGCCAGCAGCTCAGGACAGGTGAACTATGGCTACACCTTC.

This clone occurred once. V gene TRBV7-8 combines with J gene TRBJ2-7; D is possibly TRBD2 (6 bases). Trimming pared 0 bases from V and 5 bases from J, leaving 11 bases between. Germline V gene data show CDR1 as SGHVS and CDR2 as FQNEAQ. CDR3 length: 14 amino acids. The CDR3 is CASSLAGGPHEQYF. The CDR3 nucleotides are TGTGCCAGCAGCTTAGCGGGAGGCCCCCACGAGCAGTACTTC. The full variable domain, with the rest looked up from reference TRBV7-8 and TRBJ2-7, is GAGVSQSPRYKVAKRGQDVALRCDPISGHVSLFWYQQALGQGPEFLTYFQNEAQLDKSGLPSDRFFAERPEGSVSTLKIQRTQQEDSAVYLCASSLAGGPHEQYFGPGTRLTVT.

The chain employs TRBV6-2 or TRBV6-3 and TRBJ1-5, with no clear D. Trimming took off 6 bases at V and 2 bases at J, with 8 bases between the two ends. Germline V gene sequence: CDR1 MNHEY, CDR2 SVGEGT. This CDR3 contains 13 residues. The CDR3 is CASSPTGNQPQHF. The CDR3 region has the DNA TGTGCCAGCAGCCCCACAGGCAATCAGCCCCAGCATTTT.

This clone was found once. The chain is built from TRBV27 and TRBJ1-4; TRBD1 agrees at 7 bases. The CDR3 loop spans 15 amino acids. With 1 base clipped from V and 3 bases from J, the junction kept 2 bases outside the gene matches. The germline CDR1 and CDR2 sequences are MNHEY and SMNVEV (reference sequence). The CDR3 DNA reads as TGTGCCAGCAGTTTATTAGGGACAGCTAATGAAAAACTGTTTTTT. Protein sequence: CASSLLGTANEKLFF.

The chain couples TRBV5-8 to TRBJ1-6, with no clear D. The germline V gene encodes CDR1 SGHTS and CDR2 YDEGEE. This CDR3 region has 14 residues. Trimming cost V 2 bases and J 14 bases, with 17 bases left between them. The CDR3 DNA reads TGTGCCAGCAGCTTTGAACACCAAGATATCACCCTCCACTTT. Protein product: CASSFEHQDITLHF.

The V gene is TRBV4-1, the J gene TRBJ2-6; weak D call: TRBD2 (5 bases). Between the trimmed V and J ends, which lost 1 base and 1 base, there was a span of 17 bases. From germline, CDR1 is MGHRA and CDR2 YSYEKL. There are 19 residues in the CDR3. Here the CDR3 reads CASSQVFPEGLSGANVLTF. CDR3 sequence (DNA): TGCGCCAGCAGCCAAGTATTCCCAGAGGGTCTATCTGGGGCCAACGTCCTGACTTTC.

The chain couples TRBV6-5 to TRBJ1-4, with 10 bases aligning to TRBD1. Germline V lookup: CDR1 MNHEY, CDR2 SVGAGI. The V segment lost 2 bases and the J segment 7 bases; nucleotides outside the gene matches: 4. This CDR3 spans 15 amino acids. CDR3 sequence reads: CASSYGDRGSEKLFF. The CDR3 coding sequence is TGTGCCAGCAGTTACGGGGACAGGGGAAGTGAAAAACTGTTTTTT.

In this sample, this clone turned up once. V gene TRBV7-9 combines with J gene TRBJ1-3; D uncertain. The CDR3 runs 14 residues. The V and J ends lost 5 bases and 4 bases respectively, with 12 bases between them. CDR1 is SEHNR and CDR2 is FQNEAQ in the germline V gene (reference sequence). The CDR3 protein is CASSLAGSGNTIYF. Written as DNA, the CDR3 is TGTGCCAGCAGCCTCGCGGGGTCCGGAAACACCATATATTTT.

The chain uses TRBV7-9 and TRBJ1-2; no definite D call. The CDR3 spans 15 residues. Germline V gene data show CDR1 as SEHNR and CDR2 as FQNEAQ (reference sequence). The V gene lost 6 bases and the J gene lost 2 bases, with 16 bases spanning the gap. The CDR3 sequence: CASSPAGRENYGYTF. CDR3 bases: TGTGCCAGCAGTCCGGCGGGTAGGGAGAACTATGGCTACACCTTC.

The chain joins TRBV2 to TRBJ1-2; D is undetermined. CDR1 is SNHLY, CDR2 FYNNEI, per germline. The CDR3 length is 12 residues. Trimming pared 10 bases from V and 4 bases from J, leaving 13 bases between. The CDR3 coding sequence is TGTGCCATCACTCTCCCGGGCTATGGCTACACCTTC. Its translation: CAITLPGYGYTF.

In regard to this clone: Within the sample, other DNA sequences also encode this same CDR3. The chain has TRBV3-1 (or the pseudogene TRBV3-2) and TRBJ1-2, with TRBD1 as a possible D gene (6 bases). The CDR3 has 13 residues. The ends were cut back, 5 bases at V and 2 bases at J, with 9 bases in the middle. Germline CDR1 reads LGHDT; CDR2 reads YNNKEL (reference sequence). In DNA, the CDR3 is TGTGCCAGCAGCAGAACAGGGAACTATGGCTACACCTTC. Amino acid sequence: CASSRTGNYGYTF.

The J gene is TRBJ1-3, the V gene TRBV2; D is unresolved. CDR3 length: 14 residues. Trimming pared 7 bases from V and 0 bases from J, leaving 10 bases between. Germline V gene lookup returns CDR1 SNHLY and CDR2 FYNNEI. CDR3 nucleotides: TGTGCCAGCACTTTGGTGGCCTCTGGAAACACCATATATTTT. Translating it yields CASTLVASGNTIYF.

The CDR3 spells CASKAQGRGAGGRETQYF. The CDR3 region has the DNA TGTGCCAGCAAGGCACAGGGGCGCGGTGCGGGGGGCCGGGAGACCCAGTACTTC. The chain has TRBV5-4 and TRBJ2-5; TRBD2 might be the D (8 bases). This CDR3 is built from 18 residues. The V and J ends lost 6 bases and 5 bases respectively, with 29 bases between them. Germline CDR1 SGHNT, CDR2 YYREEE (reference sequence).

The V gene is TRBV2, the J gene TRBJ2-3, with a tentative D call TRBD1 (6 bases). V shed 5 bases and J shed 3 bases, with 15 bases lying between them. Germline lookup yields CDR1 SNHLY and CDR2 FYNNEI. This CDR3 comprises 15 residues. This CDR3 is CASSRDRSKTDTQYF. The CDR3 DNA is TGTGCCAGCAGTAGAGACAGGTCCAAAACAGATACGCAGTATTTT. Variable domain in full (rest from reference TRBV2 and TRBJ2-3): EPEVTQTPSHQVTQMGQEVILRCVPISNHLYFYWYRQILGQKVEFLVSFYNNEISEKSEIFDDQFSVERPDGSNFTLKIRSTKLEDSAMYFCASSRDRSKTDTQYFGPGTRLTVL.

The CDR3 here is CASSTWTSGTNEQFF. In DNA, the CDR3 is TGTGCCAGTAGTACCTGGACTAGCGGCACGAATGAGCAGTTCTTC. The chain carries TRBV19 and TRBJ2-1; 10 bases agree with TRBD2. V shed 4 bases, J shed 7 bases, and the junction held 7 bases outside the gene matches. Germline loops: CDR1 LNHDA, CDR2 SQIVND (reference sequence). This CDR3 is built from 15 residues.

The chain couples TRBV30 to TRBJ2-2; D might be TRBD2 (6 bases). The CDR3 is made up of 15 amino acids. Germline CDR1 and CDR2: GTSNPN and SVGIG (reference sequence). Trimming stripped 2 bases from V and 4 bases from J, with 14 bases between. The CDR3 DNA reads TGTGCCTGGAGTTCTCCGGGAGCCGTCACCGGGGAGCTGTTTTTT. Translating it yields CAWSSPGAVTGELFF.

This clone was observed a few times. The chain combines TRBV12-3 or TRBV12-4 with TRBJ2-1; TRBD2 might be the D (5 bases). The CDR3 is 13 residues long. Trimming left V 6 bases short and J 10 bases short, with 16 bases between. DNA for the CDR3: TGTGCCAGCAGCTCCCGTGGCGGGCCCGAGCAGTTCTTC. Protein: CASSSRGGPEQFF.

The chain joins TRBV30 to TRBJ1-1, with D possibly being TRBD1 (5 bases). Germline lookup yields CDR1 GTSNPN and CDR2 SVGIG (reference sequence). Trimming pared 3 bases from V and 0 bases from J, leaving 5 bases between. The CDR3 loop spans 12 amino acids. The CDR3 reads CAWRGLNTEAFF. The CDR3 DNA sequence: TGTGCCTGGAGGGGGCTGAACACTGAAGCTTTCTTT.

This clone is a singleton in its sample. Written as DNA, the CDR3 is TGTGCCAGCAGTCGGGTCTTTAATGAAAAACTGTTTTTT. Its translation: CASSRVFNEKLFF. The chain employs TRBV6-5 and TRBJ1-4; D is uncertain. The CDR3 contains 13 residues. Looked up from germline, CDR1 is MNHEY and CDR2 is SVGAGI. The ends were cut back, 5 bases at V and 4 bases at J, with 8 bases in the middle.

In its sample, this clone was seen once. The rearrangement links TRBV6-4 to TRBJ2-1, with 9 positions matching TRBD2. The V gene end was trimmed by 6 bases and the J gene end by 0 bases; junction bases not matched to a gene: 6. CDR1 MRHNA and CDR2 SNTAGT come from the germline V gene. This CDR3 spans 16 amino acids. CDR3 residues: CASSPSGASSYNEQFF. CDR3 DNA: TGTGCCAGCAGCCCTAGCGGGGCCAGCTCCTACAATGAGCAGTTCTTC.

Turning to this clone: One end of the junction varies from germline; a read error may be responsible. The genes are TRBV27 and TRBJ2-1; 7 bases agree with TRBD1. CDR3 length: 13 amino acids. CDR1 is MNHEY, CDR2 SMNVEV, per germline (reference sequence). CDR3 region: CASSPRGSHGIVF. The CDR3 region has the DNA TGTGCCAGCAGCCCCAGGGGGAGTCACGGGATAGTCTTC.

The chain links TRBV6-1 to TRBJ2-4; the D gene is possibly TRBD1 (5 bases). Deletions cut 2 bases from V and 8 bases from J, with 16 bases between. Looked up from germline, CDR1 is MNHNS and CDR2 is SASEGT. The CDR3 totals 15 residues. The CDR3 DNA sequence: TGTGCCAGCAGTGAATATTCAGACAGTATATACATTCAGTACTTC. Translation gives CASSEYSDSIYIQYF.

The J gene is TRBJ2-1, the V gene TRBV27, with a tentative D call TRBD2 (6 bases). Per the germline V gene, CDR1 is MNHEY and CDR2 is SMNVEV (reference sequence). The V gene lost 2 bases and the J gene lost 8 bases, with 10 bases spanning the gap. The CDR3 totals 13 residues. The CDR3 loop reads CASSLRRGDEQFF. CDR3 sequence (DNA): TGTGCCAGCAGTTTAAGGAGGGGCGATGAGCAGTTCTTC.

The V call is TRBV10-2, the J call TRBJ2-7; 11 positions match TRBD2. Germline loops: CDR1 WSHSY, CDR2 SAAADI. This CDR3 contains 15 residues. V gave up 6 bases and J gave up 7 bases; unmatched junction bases: 11. The CDR3 sequence: CASRAMTSGVGEQYF. CDR3 in DNA: TGCGCCAGCAGGGCGATGACTAGCGGGGTTGGGGAGCAGTACTTC.